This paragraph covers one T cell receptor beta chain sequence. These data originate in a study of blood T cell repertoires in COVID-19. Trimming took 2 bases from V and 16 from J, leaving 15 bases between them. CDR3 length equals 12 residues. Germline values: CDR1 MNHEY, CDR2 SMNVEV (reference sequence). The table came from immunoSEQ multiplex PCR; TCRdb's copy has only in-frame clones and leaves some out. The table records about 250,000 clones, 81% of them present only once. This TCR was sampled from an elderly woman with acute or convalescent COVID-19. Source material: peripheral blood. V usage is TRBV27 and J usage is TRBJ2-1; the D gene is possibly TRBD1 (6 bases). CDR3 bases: TGTGCCAGCAGTTTACCCCCCCGGGACAAATTCTTC. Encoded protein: CASSLPPRDKFF.